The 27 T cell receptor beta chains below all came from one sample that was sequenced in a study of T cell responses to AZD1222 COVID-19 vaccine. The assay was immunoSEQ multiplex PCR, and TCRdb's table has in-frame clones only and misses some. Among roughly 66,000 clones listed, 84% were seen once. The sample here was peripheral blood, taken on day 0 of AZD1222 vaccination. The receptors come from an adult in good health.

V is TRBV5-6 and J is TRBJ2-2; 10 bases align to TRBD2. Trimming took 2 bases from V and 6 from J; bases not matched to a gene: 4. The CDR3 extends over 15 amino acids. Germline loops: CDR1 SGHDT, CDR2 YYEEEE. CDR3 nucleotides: TGTGCCAGCAGCTTTCTAGCGGGGGTTCCCGGGGAGCTGTTTTTT. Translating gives CASSFLAGVPGELFF.

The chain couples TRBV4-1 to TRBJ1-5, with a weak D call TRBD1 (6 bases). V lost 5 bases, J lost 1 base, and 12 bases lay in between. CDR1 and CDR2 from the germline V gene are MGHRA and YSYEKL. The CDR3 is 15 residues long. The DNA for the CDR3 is TGCGCCAGCAGCACCCAAGGGGGGAGCAATCAGCCCCAGCATTTT. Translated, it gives CASSTQGGSNQPQHF.

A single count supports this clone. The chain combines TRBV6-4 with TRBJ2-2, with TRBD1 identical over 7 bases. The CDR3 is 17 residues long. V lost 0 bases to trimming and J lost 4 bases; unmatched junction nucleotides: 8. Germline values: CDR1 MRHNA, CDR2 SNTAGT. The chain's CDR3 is CASSDSNTGDGTGELFF. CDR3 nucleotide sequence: TGTGCCAGCAGTGACTCGAATACAGGGGACGGCACCGGGGAGCTGTTTTTT.

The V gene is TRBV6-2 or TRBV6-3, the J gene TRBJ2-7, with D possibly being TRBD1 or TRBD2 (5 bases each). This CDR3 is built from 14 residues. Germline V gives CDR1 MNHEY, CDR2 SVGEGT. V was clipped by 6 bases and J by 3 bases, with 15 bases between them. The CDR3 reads CASSPIEGIYEQYF. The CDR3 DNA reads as TGTGCCAGCAGCCCGATAGAGGGGATCTACGAGCAGTACTTC.

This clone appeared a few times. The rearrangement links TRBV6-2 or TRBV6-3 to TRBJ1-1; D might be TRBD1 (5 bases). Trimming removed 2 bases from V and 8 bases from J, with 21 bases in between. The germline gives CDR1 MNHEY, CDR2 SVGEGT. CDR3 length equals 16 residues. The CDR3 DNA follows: TGTGCCAGCAGTTACGCGGGGGTGTGGGGCACTTTGGAAGCTTTCTTT. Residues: CASSYAGVWGTLEAFF.

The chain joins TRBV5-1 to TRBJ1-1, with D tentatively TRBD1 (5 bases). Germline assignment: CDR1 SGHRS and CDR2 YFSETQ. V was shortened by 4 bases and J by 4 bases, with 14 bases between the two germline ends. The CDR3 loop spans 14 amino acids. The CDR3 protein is CASSSTGGVTEAFF. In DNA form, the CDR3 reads TGCGCCAGCAGCAGCACCGGAGGGGTCACTGAAGCTTTCTTT.

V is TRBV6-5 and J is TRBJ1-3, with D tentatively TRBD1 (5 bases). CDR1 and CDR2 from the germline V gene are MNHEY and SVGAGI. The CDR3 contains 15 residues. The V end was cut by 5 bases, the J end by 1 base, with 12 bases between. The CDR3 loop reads CASSKRGMSGNTIYF. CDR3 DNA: TGTGCCAGCAGTAAACGGGGCATGTCTGGAAACACCATATATTTT.

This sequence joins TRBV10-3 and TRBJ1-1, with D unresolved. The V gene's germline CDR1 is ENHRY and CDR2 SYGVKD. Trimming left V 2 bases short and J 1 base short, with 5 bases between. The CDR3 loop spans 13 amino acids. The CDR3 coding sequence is TGTGCCATCAGTGAGGTCAGGAACACTGAAGCTTTCTTT. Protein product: CAISEVRNTEAFF.

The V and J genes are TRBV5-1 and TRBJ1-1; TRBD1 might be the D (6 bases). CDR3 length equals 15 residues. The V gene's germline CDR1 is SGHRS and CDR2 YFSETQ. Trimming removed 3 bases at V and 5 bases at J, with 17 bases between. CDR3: CASSWGAGARTEAFF. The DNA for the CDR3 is TGCGCCAGCAGCTGGGGGGCAGGGGCGCGAACTGAAGCTTTCTTT.

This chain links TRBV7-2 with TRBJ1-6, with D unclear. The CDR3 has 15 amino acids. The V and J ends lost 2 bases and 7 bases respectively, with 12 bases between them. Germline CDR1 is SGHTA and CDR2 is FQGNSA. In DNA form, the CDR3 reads TGTGCCAGCAGCTTAAGTCGACACCCGAATTCACCCCTCCACTTT. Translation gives CASSLSRHPNSPLHF.

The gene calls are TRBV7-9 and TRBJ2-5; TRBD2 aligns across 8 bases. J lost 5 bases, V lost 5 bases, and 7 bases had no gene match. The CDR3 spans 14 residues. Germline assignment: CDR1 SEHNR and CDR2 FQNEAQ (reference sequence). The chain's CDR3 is CASSAAGGRETQYF. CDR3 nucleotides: TGTGCCAGCAGCGCGGCGGGGGGTCGGGAGACCCAGTACTTC.

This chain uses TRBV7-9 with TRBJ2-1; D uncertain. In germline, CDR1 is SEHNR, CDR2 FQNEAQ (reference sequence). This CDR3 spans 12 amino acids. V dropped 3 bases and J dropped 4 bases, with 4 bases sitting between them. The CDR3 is CASSLRYNEQFF. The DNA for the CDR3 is TGTGCCAGCAGCTTGAGATACAATGAGCAGTTCTTC.

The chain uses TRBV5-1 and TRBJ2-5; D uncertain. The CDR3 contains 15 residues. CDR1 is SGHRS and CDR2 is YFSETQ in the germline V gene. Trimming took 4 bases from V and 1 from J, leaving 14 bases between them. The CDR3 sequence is CASSPTPQAQETQYF. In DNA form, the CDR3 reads TGCGCCAGCAGCCCTACCCCGCAGGCCCAAGAGACCCAGTACTTC.

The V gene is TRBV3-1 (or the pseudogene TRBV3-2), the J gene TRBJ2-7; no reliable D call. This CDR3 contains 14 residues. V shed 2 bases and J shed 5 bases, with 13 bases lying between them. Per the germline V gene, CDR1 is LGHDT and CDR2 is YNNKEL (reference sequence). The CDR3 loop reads CASSQMVSGHEQYF. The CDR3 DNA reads TGTGCCAGCAGCCAAATGGTTAGTGGCCACGAGCAGTACTTC.

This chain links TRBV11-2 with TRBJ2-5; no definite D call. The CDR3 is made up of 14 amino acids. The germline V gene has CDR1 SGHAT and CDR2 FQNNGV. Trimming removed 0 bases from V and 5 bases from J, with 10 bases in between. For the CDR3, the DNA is TGTGCCAGCAGCTTAGAGGGGATCCTGGAGACCCAGTACTTC. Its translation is CASSLEGILETQYF.

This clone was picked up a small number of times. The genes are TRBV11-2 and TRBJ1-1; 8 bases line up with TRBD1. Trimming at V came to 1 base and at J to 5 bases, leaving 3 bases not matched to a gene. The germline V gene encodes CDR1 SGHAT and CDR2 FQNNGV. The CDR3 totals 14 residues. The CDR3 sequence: CASSLARTGTEAFF. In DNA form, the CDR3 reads TGTGCCAGCAGCTTAGCAAGGACAGGGACTGAAGCTTTCTTT.

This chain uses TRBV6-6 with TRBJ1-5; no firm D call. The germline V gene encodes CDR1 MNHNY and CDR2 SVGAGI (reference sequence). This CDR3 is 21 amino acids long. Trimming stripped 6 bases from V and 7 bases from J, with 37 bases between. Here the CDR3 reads CASSQRLGVGGRISFRQPQHF. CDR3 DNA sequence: TGTGCCAGCAGCCAAAGGTTAGGAGTTGGAGGTAGGATCTCATTTAGACAGCCCCAGCATTTT.

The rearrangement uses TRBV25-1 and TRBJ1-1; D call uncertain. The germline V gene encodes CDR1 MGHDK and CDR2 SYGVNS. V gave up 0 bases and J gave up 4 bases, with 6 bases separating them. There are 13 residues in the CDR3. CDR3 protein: CASSEYGSTEAFF. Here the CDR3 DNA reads TGTGCCAGCAGTGAATATGGTAGCACTGAAGCTTTCTTT.

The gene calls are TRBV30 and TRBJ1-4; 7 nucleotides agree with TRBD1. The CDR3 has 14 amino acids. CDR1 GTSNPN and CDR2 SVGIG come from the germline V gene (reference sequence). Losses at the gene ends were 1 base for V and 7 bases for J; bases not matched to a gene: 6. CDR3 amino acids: CAWSATGRGEKLFF. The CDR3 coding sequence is TGTGCCTGGAGTGCGACAGGGAGGGGTGAAAAACTGTTTTTT.

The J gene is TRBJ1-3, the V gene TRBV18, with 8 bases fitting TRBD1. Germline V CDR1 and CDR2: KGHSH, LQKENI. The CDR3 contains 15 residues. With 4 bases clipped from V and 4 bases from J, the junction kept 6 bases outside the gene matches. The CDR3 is CASSLTGGRGNTIYF. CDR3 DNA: TGTGCCAGCTCACTTACAGGGGGACGAGGAAACACCATATATTTT.

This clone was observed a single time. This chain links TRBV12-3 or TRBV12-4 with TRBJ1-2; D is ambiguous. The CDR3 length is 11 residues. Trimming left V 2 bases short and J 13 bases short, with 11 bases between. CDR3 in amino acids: CASSLTWAPTF. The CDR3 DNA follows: TGTGCCAGCAGTTTAACCTGGGCCCCCACCTTC.

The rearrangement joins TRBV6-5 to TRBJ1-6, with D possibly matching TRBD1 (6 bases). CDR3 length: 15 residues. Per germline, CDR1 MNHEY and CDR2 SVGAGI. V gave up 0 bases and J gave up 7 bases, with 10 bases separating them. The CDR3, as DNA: TGTGCCAGCAGTTACTCGTGGGGGCCGAATTCACCCCTCCACTTT. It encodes CASSYSWGPNSPLHF.

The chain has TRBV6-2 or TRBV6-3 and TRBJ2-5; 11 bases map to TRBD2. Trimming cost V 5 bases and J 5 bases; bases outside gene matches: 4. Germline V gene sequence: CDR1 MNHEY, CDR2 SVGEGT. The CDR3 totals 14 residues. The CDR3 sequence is CASSTLAGDETQYF. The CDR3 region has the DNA TGTGCCAGCAGTACACTAGCGGGGGACGAGACCCAGTACTTC.

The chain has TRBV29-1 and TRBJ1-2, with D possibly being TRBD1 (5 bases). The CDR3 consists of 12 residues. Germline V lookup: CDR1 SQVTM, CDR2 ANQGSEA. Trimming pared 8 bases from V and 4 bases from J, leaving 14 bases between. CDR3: CSSWGRFYGYTF. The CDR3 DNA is TGCAGCTCGTGGGGGAGGTTCTATGGCTACACCTTC. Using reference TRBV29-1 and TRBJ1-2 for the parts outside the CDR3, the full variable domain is SAVISQKPSRDICQRGTSLTIQCQVDSQVTMMFWYRQQPGQSLTLIATANQGSEATYESGFVIDKFPISRPNLTFSTLTVSNMSPEDSSIYLCSSWGRFYGYTFGSGTRLTVV.

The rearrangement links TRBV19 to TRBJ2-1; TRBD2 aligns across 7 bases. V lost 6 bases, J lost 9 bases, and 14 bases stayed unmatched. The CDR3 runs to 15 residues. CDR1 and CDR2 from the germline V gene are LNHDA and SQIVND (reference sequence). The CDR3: CASRGTNPAESEQFF. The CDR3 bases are TGTGCCAGTAGGGGGACTAACCCCGCCGAAAGTGAGCAGTTCTTC.

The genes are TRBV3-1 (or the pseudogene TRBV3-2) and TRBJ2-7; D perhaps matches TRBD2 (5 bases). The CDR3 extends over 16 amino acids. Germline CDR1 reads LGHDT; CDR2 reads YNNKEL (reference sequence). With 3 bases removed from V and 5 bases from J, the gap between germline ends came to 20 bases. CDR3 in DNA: TGTGCCAGCAGCCACGGGGTCCGGGCTGGACCCCACGAGCAGTACTTC. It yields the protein CASSHGVRAGPHEQYF.

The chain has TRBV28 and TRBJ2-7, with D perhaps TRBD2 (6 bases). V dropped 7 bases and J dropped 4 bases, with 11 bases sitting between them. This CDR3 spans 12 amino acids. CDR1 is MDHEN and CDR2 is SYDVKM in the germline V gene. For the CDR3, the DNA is TGTGCCAGCACCCGACTAGGATACGAGCAGTACTTC. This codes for CASTRLGYEQYF.